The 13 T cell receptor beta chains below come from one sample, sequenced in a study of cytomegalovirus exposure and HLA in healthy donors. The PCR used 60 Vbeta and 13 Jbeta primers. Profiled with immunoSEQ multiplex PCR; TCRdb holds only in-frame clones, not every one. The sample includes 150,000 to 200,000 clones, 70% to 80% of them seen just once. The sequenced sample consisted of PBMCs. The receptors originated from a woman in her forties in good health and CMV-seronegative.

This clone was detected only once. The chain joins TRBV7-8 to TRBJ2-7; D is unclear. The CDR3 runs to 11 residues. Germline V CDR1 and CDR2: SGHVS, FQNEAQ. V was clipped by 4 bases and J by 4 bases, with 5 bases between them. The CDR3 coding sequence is TGTGCCAGCAGCTCTGTTTACGAGCAGTACTTC. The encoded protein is CASSSVYEQYF.

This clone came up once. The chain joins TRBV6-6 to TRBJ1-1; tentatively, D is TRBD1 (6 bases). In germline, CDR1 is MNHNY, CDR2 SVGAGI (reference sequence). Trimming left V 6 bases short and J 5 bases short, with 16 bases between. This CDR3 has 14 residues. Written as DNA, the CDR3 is TGTGCCAGCAGCTCCCTACAGGGATATACTGAAGCTTTCTTT. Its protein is CASSSLQGYTEAFF.

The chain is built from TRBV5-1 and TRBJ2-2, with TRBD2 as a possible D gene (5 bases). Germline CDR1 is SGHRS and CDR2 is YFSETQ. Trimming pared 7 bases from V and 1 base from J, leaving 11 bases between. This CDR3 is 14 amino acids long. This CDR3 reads CASRTVLNTGELFF. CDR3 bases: TGCGCCAGCCGGACTGTACTGAACACCGGGGAGCTGTTTTTT.

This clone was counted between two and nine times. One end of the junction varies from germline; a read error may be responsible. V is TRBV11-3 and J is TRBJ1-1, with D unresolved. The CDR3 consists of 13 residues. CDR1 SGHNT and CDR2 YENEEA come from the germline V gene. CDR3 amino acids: CASSLDAGTEAFF. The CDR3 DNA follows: TGTGCCAGCAGCCTAGACGCGGGGACTGAAGCTTTCTTT.

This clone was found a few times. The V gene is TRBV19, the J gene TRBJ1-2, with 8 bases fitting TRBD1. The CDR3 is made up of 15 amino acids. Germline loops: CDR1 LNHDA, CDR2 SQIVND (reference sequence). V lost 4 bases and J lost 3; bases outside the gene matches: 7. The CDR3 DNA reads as TGTGCCAGTAGTAATATGGGACAGGAGTACTATGGCTACACCTTC. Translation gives CASSNMGQEYYGYTF.

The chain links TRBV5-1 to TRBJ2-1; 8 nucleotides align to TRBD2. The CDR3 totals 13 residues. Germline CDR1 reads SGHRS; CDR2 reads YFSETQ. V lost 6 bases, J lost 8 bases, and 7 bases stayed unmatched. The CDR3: CASTRGGRDEQFF. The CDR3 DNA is TGCGCCAGCACCCGCGGGGGGCGGGATGAGCAGTTCTTC.

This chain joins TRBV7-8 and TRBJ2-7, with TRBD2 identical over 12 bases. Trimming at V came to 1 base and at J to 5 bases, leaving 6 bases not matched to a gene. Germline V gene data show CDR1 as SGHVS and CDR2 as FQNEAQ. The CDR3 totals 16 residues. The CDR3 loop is CASSLGGGLAGHEQYF. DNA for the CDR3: TGTGCCAGCAGCTTAGGGGGGGGACTAGCGGGCCACGAGCAGTACTTC. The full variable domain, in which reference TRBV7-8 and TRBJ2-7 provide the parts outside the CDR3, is GAGVSQSPRYKVAKRGQDVALRCDPISGHVSLFWYQQALGQGPEFLTYFQNEAQLDKSGLPSDRFFAERPEGSVSTLKIQRTQQEDSAVYLCASSLGGGLAGHEQYFGPGTRLTVT.

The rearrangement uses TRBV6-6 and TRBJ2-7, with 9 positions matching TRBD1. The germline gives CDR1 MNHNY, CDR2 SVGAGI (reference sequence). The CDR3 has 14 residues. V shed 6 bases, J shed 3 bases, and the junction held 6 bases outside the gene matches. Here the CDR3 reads CASRSGQGRYEQYF. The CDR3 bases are TGTGCCAGCAGATCGGGACAGGGACGCTACGAGCAGTACTTC.

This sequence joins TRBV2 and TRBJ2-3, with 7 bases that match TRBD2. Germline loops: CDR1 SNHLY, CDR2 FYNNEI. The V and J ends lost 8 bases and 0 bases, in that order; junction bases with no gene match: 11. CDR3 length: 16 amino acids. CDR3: CASQDGGRASTDTQYF. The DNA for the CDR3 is TGTGCCAGCCAGGATGGCGGGAGAGCTAGCACAGATACGCAGTATTTT.

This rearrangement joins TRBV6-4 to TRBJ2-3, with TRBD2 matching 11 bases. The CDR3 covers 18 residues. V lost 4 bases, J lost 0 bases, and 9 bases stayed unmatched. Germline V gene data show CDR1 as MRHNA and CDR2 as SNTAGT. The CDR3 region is CASSVRGSGRGSTDTQYF. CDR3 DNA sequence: TGTGCCAGCAGTGTAAGGGGTAGCGGGAGGGGAAGCACAGATACGCAGTATTTT.

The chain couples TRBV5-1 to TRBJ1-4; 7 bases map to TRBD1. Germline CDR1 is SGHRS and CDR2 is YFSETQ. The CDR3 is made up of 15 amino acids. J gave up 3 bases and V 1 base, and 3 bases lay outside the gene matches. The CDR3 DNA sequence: TGCGCCAGCAGCTTGAGTACAGGGGCTAATGAAAAACTGTTTTTT. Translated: CASSLSTGANEKLFF. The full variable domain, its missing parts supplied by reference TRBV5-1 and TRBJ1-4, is KAGVTQTPRYLIKTRGQQVTLSCSPISGHRSVSWYQQTPGQGLQFLFEYFSETQRNKGNFPGRFSGRQFSNSRSEMNVSTLELGDSALYLCASSLSTGANEKLFFGSGTQLSVL.

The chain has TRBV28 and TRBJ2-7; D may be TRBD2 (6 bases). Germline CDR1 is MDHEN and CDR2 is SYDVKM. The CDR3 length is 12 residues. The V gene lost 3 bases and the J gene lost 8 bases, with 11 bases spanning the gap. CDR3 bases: TGTGCCAGCAGTTTTGACGGGGGAAAGCAGTACTTC. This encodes CASSFDGGKQYF.

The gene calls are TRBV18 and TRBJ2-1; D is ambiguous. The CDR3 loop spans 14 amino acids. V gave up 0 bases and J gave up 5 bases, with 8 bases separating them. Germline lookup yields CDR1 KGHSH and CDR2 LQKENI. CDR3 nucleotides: TGTGCCAGCTCACCACCGTTCCCCGACAATGAGCAGTTCTTC. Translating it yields CASSPPFPDNEQFF.